This TCR beta chain was captured in a study of blood T cells in healthy people across ages. This CDR3 has 16 residues. Germline CDR1 MDHEN, CDR2 SYDVKM. This clonotype was recorded a few times. The antigen remains undetermined. Overall study results and limits: It was held that diversity estimates obtained from one million T cells represented underestimates. Roughly linearly, TCR beta diversity per million T cells fell as age increased.

PCR was performed a second time for roughly 7 to 11 cycles using a sample-barcoded 5' primer and a J-beta primer mix. TCRdb redid the calling of the 5' RACE reads with MiXCR, one entry per CDR3 protein. This repertoire shows more than 600,000 distinct CDR3 sequences, around 25% found once; its top ten account for 8% to 10%. These data were also reused for a study on T cells of mothers and their children. That paper adds: The sample comes from some 10 healthy Caucasian donors: mothers and children. In both related and unrelated pairs, TCR recombination output is shaped similarly by thymic selection.

Sequencing input: blood. The chain recombines TRBV28 with TRBJ2-5, with 8 bases aligning to TRBD2. The assigned J gene may be wrong: the sequence end matches TRBJ2-1 better. The source of this sequence is a boy younger than 18 in good health. CDR3 bases: TGTGCCAGCAGTCCCCGGGAGGGAGCGGGAGTCAATGAGCAGTTCTTC. It is translated as CASSPREGAGVNEQFF.